Below are 5 T cell receptor beta chains sequenced from a single sample in a study of shared clonotypes between healthy human individuals. Some clones are missing from TCRdb's copy, which holds only in-frame ones; the method was immunoSEQ multiplex PCR. The sample holds about 2.4 million clones, 93% seen once. The sample taken for sequencing was naive CD4+ T cells from PBMCs. Sample subset: CD45RA+ positively selected. The receptors shown here come from a man younger than 35 in good health. Some clones in this sample may be carry-over from other donors' samples.

The chain links TRBV5-4 to TRBJ1-3; D perhaps matches TRBD1 (5 bases). Trimming left V 4 bases short and J 0 bases short, with 14 bases between. Germline V gene data show CDR1 as SGHNT and CDR2 as YYREEE (reference sequence). The CDR3 covers 16 residues. CDR3 nucleotide sequence: TGTGCCAGCAGCCCGACCGACAGTTTCTCTGGAAACACCATATATTTT. It yields the protein CASSPTDSFSGNTIYF.

This clone showed up just once. The rearrangement uses TRBV29-1 and TRBJ2-3; TRBD2 matches 13 bases. V shed 5 bases, J shed 3 bases, and the junction held 11 bases outside the gene matches. Germline CDR1 and CDR2: SQVTM and ANQGSEA. The CDR3 is 17 residues long. CDR3 DNA sequence: TGCAGCGTTCTCGGACTAGCGGGAGAATTAATTACAGATACGCAGTATTTT. It encodes CSVLGLAGELITDTQYF.

V usage is TRBV28 and J usage is TRBJ1-6; a possible D gene is TRBD1 (6 bases). The CDR3 totals 15 residues. Trimming took off 5 bases at V and 14 bases at J, with 22 bases between the two ends. CDR1 is MDHEN and CDR2 is SYDVKM in the germline V gene. This CDR3 reads CASSHTGSGFKTLHF. DNA for the CDR3: TGTGCCAGCAGTCATACAGGGTCAGGGTTTAAGACCCTCCACTTT.

With regard to this clone: Other DNA sequences in this sample translate to the same CDR3. V is TRBV15 and J is TRBJ2-1; D ambiguous. The CDR3 extends over 12 amino acids. Trimming removed 0 bases at V and 10 bases at J, with 7 bases between. The germline CDR1 and CDR2 sequences are LNHNV and YYDKDF (reference sequence). This CDR3 is CATSRDGGEQFF. CDR3 bases: TGTGCCACCAGCAGAGATGGTGGGGAGCAGTTCTTC. Full variable domain (rest looked up from reference TRBV15 and TRBJ2-1): DAMVIQNPRYQVTQFGKPVTLSCSQTLNHNVMYWYQQKSSQAPKLLFHYYDKDFNNEADTPDNFQSRRPNTSFCFLDIRSPGLGDTAMYLCATSRDGGEQFFGPGTRLTVL.

The chain carries TRBV9 and TRBJ2-7, with D tentatively TRBD1 (6 bases). The CDR3 spans 16 residues. The germline V gene encodes CDR1 SGDLS and CDR2 YYNGEE. The germline V and J ends were trimmed by 0 bases and 3 bases, with 16 bases remaining between them. The CDR3 nucleotides read TGTGCCAGCAGCGTAGGATCCGGGACAACTTACTACGAGCAGTACTTC. Residues: CASSVGSGTTYYEQYF.